This T cell receptor beta chain was observed in a study of shared clonotypes between healthy human individuals (dated by TCRdb to the early 2020s). Notes on the research overall: Two women and a few men aged 18 to 49 years were included in the cohort. To increase sequencing depth and limit assay-specific biases, TCR repertoire library preparation and sequencing were carried out by different laboratories using diverse techniques. The study deeply sequenced blood TCR repertoires of about five healthy adults to estimate repertoire size and the extent of clonotype sharing between individuals. Per donor, leukapheresis produced somewhere between about 0.9 and 9.5 billion PBMCs. For each donor, three plates each were used for CD4 naive and CD4 memory, two plates were used for CD8 naive, and one plate was used for CD8 memory.

The donors were healthy, HIV-negative adults who had no recently reported acute infections or vaccinations. Every donor was a Caucasian adult living in Nashville, Tennessee, USA. CD4+ T cells were enriched through magnetic negative selection, after which naive cells were positively selected on CD45RA and the remaining negative fraction served as the memory subset. After blood collection by leukapheresis, PBMCs were isolated using Ficoll-Histopaque density gradient centrifugation and then cryopreserved in the vapor phase of liquid nitrogen. Analytical flow cytometry was used to check the purity and quantity of each magnetically sorted T cell population. Genomic DNA was isolated from every sorted fraction and measured by UV absorbance on a Nanodrop 2000c. For this clone: Its antigen is unknown. One base away there is no much larger clone; base qualities are not given.

Using the deep immunoSEQ assay, multiplex PCR amplified TCR CDR3 regions from genomic DNA. For each cell subset, the extracted genomic DNA was distributed evenly across all wells of several immunoSEQ 96-well plates, and each plate served as one replicate. Each replicate PCR for sorted subsets received about 180 ng genomic DNA, equal to tens of thousands of T cell genomes. Purified libraries were quantified with a Qubit 3.0 fluorometer, sized on a Bioanalyzer 2100, and re-quantified with the KAPA Library Quantification kit. A separate single-read 150-cycle Illumina NextSeq 550 flow cell was used to sequence each immunoSEQ 96-well plate. The original pipeline was this. Because the immunoSEQ output included only junctional sequences and no quality scores, the filtering could not be the same as the filtering used for full-length reads. Sequences were annotated with PyIR, a Python wrapper for IgBLAST v1.9, using IMGT germline references to assign V/J genes and CDR3. Reads were removed for weak V/J assignments (E-value above 1e-6), missing CDR3, stop codons, out-of-frame junctions, or ambiguous translated residues. A V3J clonotype was defined by an identical inferred V gene, J gene, and CDR3 amino acid sequence. Percentage overlap between repertoires was computed as shared unique clonotypes divided by the size of the smaller repertoire. Three approaches were used to assess repertoire richness: RTK rarefaction, the Chao1 estimator, and Recon v2.1 estimates of unobserved clonotypes. OLGA was used to compute generation probabilities for all TCRbeta clonotypes that the gDNA method yielded from a handful of donors. TCRdb stores this immuneACCESS table with in-frame sequences only. Part of the clones is absent; in the studies checked, under half of the shortfall reflects unresolved V genes, and no reason is known for the rest. Clone size and the V and J calls come from that table; the DNA yielded D and trimming. In all, the sample holds 1.4 million to 1.5 million clones, and roughly 97% of those were seen once. The ten largest account for over 1% of the sample.

On the study overall, not on this receptor specifically: Compared with non-shared clonotypes, the clonotypes found in all four sorted-subset donors had higher generation probabilities. Pairwise subsampling led to the expectation that sequencing depth would affect the degree of clonotype sharing among donors. Even with the large sequencing depth, rarefaction of the sorted-subset datasets indicated that sequencing was incomplete. Sampling was limited to blood, and TCR repertoires in tissue likely differ from TCR repertoires in blood. Across a handful of donors, roughly 5% of naive CD4, around 3.3% of naive CD8, under 2.5% of memory CD4, and 0.4% to 0.45% of memory CD8 clonotypes were shared. Estimated clonotype richness was generally larger for naive than for memory subsets. Because the study included only a small number of donors, the genetic and exposure-history diversity represented was limited.

The CDR3 has 15 amino acids, counting the end cysteine and phenylalanine. The only DNA kept is the CDR3, 45 bases in frame from the first base. Clipping removes 0 bases from V and 0 bases from J, with 4 as the unmatched junction base count. CDR1 GTSNPN and CDR2 SVGIG were looked up in the germline V gene (reference sequence). The sequence was collected from a man between 25 and 39 years old in good health. The sequence joins TRBV30 to TRBJ1-1; 7 central nucleotides agree with TRBD1. Sequencing was done on a sample of naive CD4+ T cells sorted from blood. Reading the label with the study, this specimen's cell subset or site is: CD45RA+ positively selected. DNA sequence: TGTGCCTGGAGTGTACCGGACAGGATGAACACTGAAGCTTTCTTT. It is translated as CAWSVPDRMNTEAFF.